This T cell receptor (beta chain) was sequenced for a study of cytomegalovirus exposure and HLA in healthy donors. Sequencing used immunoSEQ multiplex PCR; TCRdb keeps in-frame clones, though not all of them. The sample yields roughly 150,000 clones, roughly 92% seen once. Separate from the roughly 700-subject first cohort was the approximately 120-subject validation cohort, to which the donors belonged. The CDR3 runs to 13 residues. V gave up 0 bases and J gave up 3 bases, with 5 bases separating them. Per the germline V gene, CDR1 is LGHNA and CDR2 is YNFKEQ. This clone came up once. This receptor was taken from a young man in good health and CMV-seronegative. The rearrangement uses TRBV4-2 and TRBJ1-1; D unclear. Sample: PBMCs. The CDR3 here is CASSQDGYTEAFF. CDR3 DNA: TGTGCCAGCAGCCAAGACGGGTACACTGAAGCTTTCTTT.